Listed here are 9 T cell receptor beta chains from one sample, sequenced in a study of T cell responses to AZD1222 COVID-19 vaccine. Sequencing was performed with immunoSEQ multiplex PCR; in TCRdb, only in-frame clones are kept and a portion is missing. The sample carries roughly 150,000 clones, approximately 91% recorded once. The specimen was peripheral blood, collected 28 days after the second AZD1222 dose. All receptors derive from an adult who received the AZD1222 COVID-19 vaccine.

This rearrangement joins TRBV3-1 (or the pseudogene TRBV3-2) to TRBJ2-1; 7 bases match TRBD2. V was clipped by 3 bases and J by 8 bases; unmatched bases: 7. The V gene's germline CDR1 is LGHDT and CDR2 YNNKEL (reference sequence). The CDR3 covers 14 residues. CDR3 nucleotide sequence: TGTGCCAGCAGCCAGAAGAGCGGGGTCCATGAGCAGTTCTTC. Its protein product is CASSQKSGVHEQFF.

V usage is TRBV11-2 and J usage is TRBJ1-6, with D perhaps matching TRBD1 (6 bases). Looked up from germline, CDR1 is SGHAT and CDR2 is FQNNGV. This CDR3 is built from 13 residues. V dropped 1 base and J dropped 14 bases, with 12 bases sitting between them. The CDR3, as DNA: TGTGCCAGCAGCTTAGTCAGGGGCCGGGCCCTCCACTTT. Translating gives CASSLVRGRALHF.

The CDR3 DNA reads as TGTGCCAGCAGTTTAAAGTCCACTGAAGCTTTCTTT. It encodes CASSLKSTEAFF. This chain links TRBV12-3 or TRBV12-4 with TRBJ1-1; D gene unclear. Trimming took 2 bases from V and 4 from J, leaving 5 bases between them. The CDR3 has 12 amino acids.

The CDR3: CASSFMGGSEAFF. The DNA of the CDR3 is TGTGCCAGCAGTTTTATGGGAGGGTCTGAAGCTTTCTTT. This chain connects TRBV28 to TRBJ1-1; D gene uncertain. CDR3 length: 13 amino acids. Deletions cut 3 bases from V and 6 bases from J, with 11 bases between. Germline V gene data show CDR1 as MDHEN and CDR2 as SYDVKM.

The chain uses TRBV6-2 or TRBV6-3 and TRBJ1-2, with D perhaps matching TRBD1 (6 bases). The germline V gene has CDR1 MNHEY and CDR2 SVGEGT. The CDR3 is 17 residues long. V lost 2 bases, J lost 3 bases, and 19 bases lay in between. CDR3 in DNA: TGTGCCAGCAGTTACCGCCTCTCAGGGGCGTATGACTATGGCTACACCTTC. Translating gives CASSYRLSGAYDYGYTF.

The chain recombines TRBV3-1 (or the pseudogene TRBV3-2) with TRBJ1-5; D is perhaps TRBD1 (6 bases). This CDR3 region has 13 residues. In germline, CDR1 is LGHDT, CDR2 YNNKEL (reference sequence). V gave up 2 bases and J gave up 10 bases, with 12 bases separating them. The CDR3 reads CASSQLRGRPQHF. CDR3 coding DNA: TGTGCCAGCAGCCAACTGCGGGGGCGCCCCCAGCATTTT.

The CDR3 loop reads CASSVVSGVTEAFF. The CDR3, as DNA: TGTGCCAGCAGCGTAGTGAGTGGGGTTACTGAAGCTTTCTTT. The chain employs TRBV9 and TRBJ1-1; D gene unclear. CDR1 SGDLS and CDR2 YYNGEE come from the germline V gene. The ends were cut back, 0 bases at V and 5 bases at J, with 11 bases in the middle. The CDR3 consists of 14 residues.

The chain employs TRBV5-6 and TRBJ1-6; D uncertain. CDR1 is SGHDT, CDR2 YYEEEE, per germline. The CDR3 extends over 13 amino acids. V was shortened by 3 bases and J by 9 bases, with 10 bases between the two germline ends. The CDR3 DNA is TGTGCCAGCAGCTCAGGAGCTGGTTCACCCCTCCACTTT. This encodes CASSSGAGSPLHF.

This clone was recorded a few times. The CDR3 reads CATDDGNPGNTIYF. CDR3 coding DNA: TGTGCCACTGACGACGGAAATCCTGGAAACACCATATATTTT. The rearrangement joins TRBV5-4 to TRBJ1-3; D gene unclear. Germline values: CDR1 SGHNT, CDR2 YYREEE (reference sequence). The CDR3 spans 14 residues. V was trimmed by 9 bases and J by 2 bases, leaving 15 bases between them.